Listed below are T cell receptor beta chains from one sample, sequenced in a study of PD-1 blockade in classical Hodgkin lymphoma. Using immunoSEQ multiplex PCR, the repertoire was profiled, and TCRdb retains in-frame clones only, with some absent. Of 20,000 to 30,000 clones in the sample, over 60% are singletons; the top ten hold over 9.5%. This sample comprised peripheral blood mononuclear cells (PBMCs), obtained before the second cycle of nivolumab. The receptors come from a human donor with classical Hodgkin lymphoma. Each CDR3 is given with its conserved first and last residue. A D gene is named only where the DNA matches it firmly. Clone sizes are given selectively: once, few, many, or a class where the clone is expanded.

j_call: TRBJ1-5
v_call: TRBV19
clone_size: medium-sized
d_call: -
cdr3_aa: CASSMDSGKNQPQHF
cdr3_nt: TGTGCCAGTAGTATGGATTCCGGAAAAAATCAGCCCCAGCATTTT

j_call: TRBJ1-2
v_call: TRBV30
clone_size: -
d_call: -
cdr3_aa: CAWSAQSNYGYTF
cdr3_nt: TGTGCCTGGAGTGCACAGAGTAACTATGGCTACACCTTC

j_call: TRBJ2-1
v_call: TRBV6-4
clone_size: few
d_call: TRBD2
cdr3_aa: CASSPYQLAGSYNEQFF
cdr3_nt: TGTGCCAGCAGCCCTTACCAACTAGCGGGATCATACAATGAGCAGTTCTTC

j_call: TRBJ1-4
v_call: TRBV28
clone_size: once
d_call: -
cdr3_aa: CASTAGPNEKLFF
cdr3_nt: TGTGCCAGCACCGCCGGGCCTAATGAAAAACTGTTTTTT

j_call: TRBJ2-3
v_call: TRBV7-9
clone_size: -
d_call: -
cdr3_aa: CASSLAEGSSTDTQYF
cdr3_nt: TGTGCCAGCAGCTTAGCGGAAGGATCTAGCACAGATACGCAGTATTTT

j_call: TRBJ1-6
v_call: TRBV27
clone_size: -
d_call: -
cdr3_aa: CASSLAGVKSPLHF
cdr3_nt: TGTGCCAGCAGTTTGGCAGGGGTTAAGTCACCCCTCCACTTT

j_call: TRBJ1-2
v_call: TRBV2
clone_size: -
d_call: TRBD1
cdr3_aa: CAGGQGLGYGYTF
cdr3_nt: TGTGCCGGCGGACAGGGTCTAGGCTATGGCTACACCTTC

j_call: TRBJ1-1
v_call: TRBV19
clone_size: -
d_call: -
cdr3_aa: CASSIAGTYTEAFF
cdr3_nt: TGTGCCAGTAGTATCGCCGGGACGTACACTGAAGCTTTCTTT

j_call: TRBJ2-2
v_call: TRBV11-3
clone_size: many
d_call: TRBD2
cdr3_aa: CASSLTGTSNTGELFF
cdr3_nt: TGTGCCAGCAGCTTAACCGGGACTAGTAACACCGGGGAGCTGTTTTTT

j_call: TRBJ2-3
v_call: TRBV4-1
clone_size: -
d_call: -
cdr3_aa: CASSQDWAFTDTQYF
cdr3_nt: TGCGCCAGCAGCCAAGACTGGGCTTTCACAGATACGCAGTATTTT

j_call: TRBJ1-1
v_call: TRBV27
clone_size: once
d_call: TRBD1
cdr3_aa: CASSSFGQGAMNTEAFF
cdr3_nt: TGTGCCAGCAGTTCCTTCGGACAGGGGGCAATGAACACTGAAGCTTTCTTT

j_call: TRBJ2-5
v_call: TRBV5-4
clone_size: -
d_call: -
cdr3_aa: CASSLGQFQETQYF
cdr3_nt: TGTGCCAGCAGCTTGGGGCAGTTCCAAGAGACCCAGTACTTC

j_call: TRBJ1-4
v_call: TRBV5-4
clone_size: -
d_call: -
cdr3_aa: CASSFTANEKLFF
cdr3_nt: TGTGCCAGCAGCTTTACAGCTAATGAAAAACTGTTTTTT

j_call: TRBJ1-5
v_call: TRBV5-5
clone_size: -
d_call: -
cdr3_aa: CASSLAGRGNQPQHF
cdr3_nt: TGTGCCAGCAGCTTGGCCGGCAGGGGTAATCAGCCCCAGCATTTT

j_call: TRBJ1-4
v_call: TRBV28
clone_size: -
d_call: -
cdr3_aa: CASSFLGEKLFF
cdr3_nt: TGTGCCAGCAGTTTTTTAGGGGAAAAACTGTTTTTT

j_call: TRBJ2-1
v_call: TRBV25-1
clone_size: -
d_call: TRBD2
cdr3_aa: CASRRTSGGPEQFF
cdr3_nt: TGTGCCAGCAGACGGACTAGCGGAGGTCCTGAGCAGTTCTTC

j_call: TRBJ1-2
v_call: TRBV5-6
clone_size: -
d_call: -
cdr3_aa: CASSGSQRGGHGYTF
cdr3_nt: TGTGCCAGCAGCGGGTCGCAGCGGGGGGGACATGGCTACACCTTC

j_call: TRBJ2-7
v_call: TRBV9
clone_size: -
d_call: TRBD2
cdr3_aa: CASSVAGMGLAGKYEQYF
cdr3_nt: TGTGCCAGCAGCGTAGCGGGGATGGGGCTAGCGGGGAAGTACGAGCAGTACTTC

j_call: TRBJ2-1
v_call: TRBV7-2
clone_size: -
d_call: TRBD2
cdr3_aa: CASSLILAANEQFF
cdr3_nt: TGTGCCAGCAGCTTAATCCTAGCGGCAAATGAGCAGTTCTTC

j_call: TRBJ2-5
v_call: TRBV19
clone_size: few
d_call: TRBD1
cdr3_aa: CASSVQGAWETQYF
cdr3_nt: TGTGCCAGTAGTGTACAGGGGGCGTGGGAGACCCAGTACTTC

j_call: TRBJ1-2
v_call: TRBV6-1
clone_size: -
d_call: -
cdr3_aa: CASSDRDAVHPYGYTF
cdr3_nt: TGTGCCAGCAGTGACCGGGACGCCGTCCACCCTTATGGCTACACCTTC

j_call: TRBJ2-3
v_call: TRBV19
clone_size: few
d_call: TRBD2
cdr3_aa: CASSMGPGGGRPDTQYF
cdr3_nt: TGTGCCAGTAGTATGGGGCCCGGGGGGGGTAGGCCAGATACGCAGTATTTT

j_call: TRBJ1-5
v_call: TRBV28
clone_size: -
d_call: -
cdr3_aa: CASSLEEPRRPQHF
cdr3_nt: TGTGCCAGCAGTTTGGAAGAACCACGAAGGCCCCAGCATTTT

j_call: TRBJ2-2
v_call: TRBV19
clone_size: -
d_call: TRBD1
cdr3_aa: CASSIGRGDRESTGELFF
cdr3_nt: TGTGCCAGTAGTATAGGCCGAGGGGACAGGGAGTCCACCGGGGAGCTGTTTTTT

j_call: TRBJ1-6
v_call: TRBV30
clone_size: -
d_call: TRBD1
cdr3_aa: CAWSWTGRRNSPLHF
cdr3_nt: TGTGCCTGGAGTTGGACAGGGAGGAGGAATTCACCCCTCCACTTT

j_call: TRBJ2-2
v_call: TRBV27
clone_size: -
d_call: -
cdr3_aa: CASSARIPTGELFF
cdr3_nt: TGTGCCAGCAGTGCACGAATTCCCACCGGGGAGCTGTTTTTT

j_call: TRBJ2-2
v_call: TRBV7-6
clone_size: -
d_call: -
cdr3_aa: CASSVGVSGELFF
cdr3_nt: TGTGCCAGCAGCGTAGGGGTATCCGGGGAGCTGTTTTTT

j_call: TRBJ1-6
v_call: TRBV19
clone_size: medium-sized
d_call: TRBD1
cdr3_aa: CASRGGGSNSPLHF
cdr3_nt: TGTGCCAGTAGAGGAGGGGGCTCAAATTCACCCCTCCACTTT

j_call: TRBJ2-3
v_call: TRBV4-3
clone_size: few
d_call: -
cdr3_aa: CASSQDPAGGTDTQYF
cdr3_nt: TGCGCCAGCAGCCAAGACCCCGCAGGGGGGACAGATACGCAGTATTTT

j_call: TRBJ2-5
v_call: TRBV28
clone_size: -
d_call: TRBD1
cdr3_aa: CASSSLGGVRETQYF
cdr3_nt: TGTGCCAGCAGTTCTCTAGGGGGCGTTCGGGAGACCCAGTACTTC

j_call: TRBJ2-7
v_call: TRBV7-2
clone_size: -
d_call: -
cdr3_aa: CASSLQGRYEQYF
cdr3_nt: TGTGCCAGCAGCTTACAGGGCCGGTACGAGCAGTACTTC

j_call: TRBJ2-2
v_call: TRBV19
clone_size: -
d_call: -
cdr3_aa: CASRTPGGTGELFF
cdr3_nt: TGTGCCAGCCGTACCCCGGGCGGGACCGGGGAGCTGTTTTTT

j_call: TRBJ2-5
v_call: TRBV5-1
clone_size: -
d_call: TRBD1
cdr3_aa: CASSLDRGRGETQYF
cdr3_nt: TGCGCCAGCAGCTTGGACAGGGGGCGCGGTGAGACCCAGTACTTC

j_call: TRBJ2-3
v_call: TRBV7-9
clone_size: -
d_call: -
cdr3_aa: CASSPRGNALVDTQYF
cdr3_nt: TGTGCCAGCAGCCCTCGAGGGAATGCGTTGGTAGATACGCAGTATTTT

j_call: TRBJ2-7
v_call: TRBV6-5
clone_size: -
d_call: -
cdr3_aa: CASSRGLYEQYF
cdr3_nt: TGTGCCAGCAGTAGAGGCCTCTACGAGCAGTACTTC

j_call: TRBJ2-7
v_call: TRBV7-9
clone_size: -
d_call: -
cdr3_aa: CASSPGTFSYEQYF
cdr3_nt: TGTGCCAGCAGCCCCGGGACATTTTCCTACGAGCAGTACTTC

j_call: TRBJ2-5
v_call: TRBV28
clone_size: -
d_call: TRBD2
cdr3_aa: CASRSGGQGETQYF
cdr3_nt: TGTGCCAGCAGGAGCGGGGGTCAGGGAGAGACCCAGTACTTC

j_call: TRBJ2-5
v_call: TRBV9
clone_size: -
d_call: TRBD1
cdr3_aa: CASSVGAGGHETQYF
cdr3_nt: TGTGCCAGCAGCGTAGGGGCAGGGGGTCACGAGACCCAGTACTTC

j_call: TRBJ2-2
v_call: TRBV6-1
clone_size: -
d_call: -
cdr3_aa: CASSARAPQNRELFF
cdr3_nt: TGTGCCAGCAGTGCCCGGGCCCCCCAGAACCGGGAGCTGTTTTTT

j_call: TRBJ1-4
v_call: TRBV28
clone_size: -
d_call: -
cdr3_aa: CASRGLREKLFF
cdr3_nt: TGTGCCAGCAGGGGTTTAAGGGAAAAACTGTTTTTT

j_call: TRBJ2-3
v_call: TRBV7-2
clone_size: -
d_call: -
cdr3_aa: CASRVWRAFTDTQYF
cdr3_nt: TGTGCCTCACGGGTGTGGCGGGCCTTCACAGATACGCAGTATTTT

j_call: TRBJ2-1
v_call: TRBV28
clone_size: -
d_call: TRBD2
cdr3_aa: CASSETSGMSYNEQFF
cdr3_nt: TGTGCCAGCAGTGAGACTAGCGGGATGTCCTACAATGAGCAGTTCTTC